What follows are 4 T cell receptor beta chains derived from one specimen sequenced in a study of cytomegalovirus exposure and HLA in healthy donors. It was with 60 Vbeta and 13 Jbeta primers that the PCR ran. Here immunoSEQ multiplex PCR was the method, and the copy in TCRdb shows in-frame clones only, minus some. The table records about 86,000 clones, about 76% of them present only once. The source material was PBMCs. The receptors here all came from a woman aged 40 to 50 in good health and CMV-seropositive.

This clone was counted only a few times. The chain employs TRBV14 and TRBJ1-1, with 7 bases matching TRBD1. V was clipped by 3 bases and J by 4 bases; unmatched bases: 17. Per germline, CDR1 SGHDN and CDR2 FVKESK. CDR3 length equals 18 residues. CDR3 nucleotides: TGTGCCAGCAGCCACCTTCCAGGGGGATCTTCGGGTGGCACTGAAGCTTTCTTT. It translates to CASSHLPGGSSGGTEAFF.

CDR3 sequence reads: CAWSGAPSNQPQHF. The DNA for the CDR3 is TGTGCCTGGAGTGGCGCCCCCTCTAATCAGCCCCAGCATTTT. The chain carries TRBV30 and TRBJ1-5, with D hard to call. The V end lost 1 base, the J end lost 4 bases, and 11 bases lay between the germline ends. The germline V gene encodes CDR1 GTSNPN and CDR2 SVGIG (reference sequence). CDR3 size: 14 residues.

The V gene is TRBV7-2, the J gene TRBJ2-7; 7 bases fit TRBD2. Germline V gene sequence: CDR1 SGHTA, CDR2 FQGNSA. Germline trimming cut 0 bases from V and 4 bases from J; bases unmatched to any gene: 6. The CDR3 runs to 15 residues. In nucleotides, the CDR3 is TGTGCCAGCAGCTTAGCAGCGACCGGGGGGTACGAGCAGTACTTC. Translated, it gives CASSLAATGGYEQYF.

The V gene is TRBV29-1, the J gene TRBJ1-2; D gene ambiguous. This CDR3 has 13 residues. V was shortened by 3 bases and J by 0 bases, with 8 bases between the two germline ends. Germline CDR1 SQVTM, CDR2 ANQGSEA. DNA of the CDR3: TGCAGCGTTGATCAAATCCCTAACTATGGCTACACCTTC. Translating gives CSVDQIPNYGYTF.